This TCR beta chain is from a study of T cell repertoires in cytomegalovirus infection. Looking at the study overall: Signatures in public TCR beta sequences pointed to both CMV infection and matching HLA type.

Study-level results: HLA-C-restricted TCR beta clonotypes specific for CMV led the ex vivo response.

The CDR3 is 17 amino acids. V was pared by 1 base and J by 0 bases, with 10 bases of the junction left unmatched. The germline gives CDR1 DFQATT, CDR2 SNEGSKA (reference sequence). From the reads, TCRdb called clonotypes with MiXCR, one entry per CDR3 protein. The sample lists approximately 200,000 distinct CDR3 sequences, approximately 24% occurring once. Of note for this clonotype: No antigen is known for it.

The chain uses TRBV20-1 and TRBJ2-3, with TRBD1 identical over 7 bases. The specimen was CD8+ T cells from PBMCs. This TCR came from a human donor in good health (CMV status not recorded). Some clones in this sample may be carry-over from other donors' samples. CDR3 residues: CSARVSLGQSSTDTQYF. The DNA of the CDR3 is TGCAGTGCTAGAGTCTCCCTGGGACAGAGTAGCACAGATACGCAGTATTTT.